The following is a T cell receptor (beta chain) sequence with its context. This entry belongs to a study of blood T cell repertoires in COVID-19. Across the study: Sites across the United States, Italy and Spain contributed samples from acute and convalescent COVID-19. PBMCs, B-cell-depleted T cells, or T cells provided the cDNA or gDNA that made up the material.

The CDR3 is made up of 17 amino acids. The trim removed 2 bases at V and 2 bases at J, leaving 6 bases unmatched. Germline lookup yields CDR1 SNHLY and CDR2 FYNNEI. Under the authors' procedure: Cell counts per sample came from amplifying reference gene primers. Sequenced by immunoSEQ multiplex PCR; TCRdb stores in-frame clones only, minus some. V, J and clone size reflect that table, while D and trimming were determined from the DNA. The table has approximately 230,000 clones, 70% to 90% seen once. Sequencing was carried out using peripheral blood. The TCR was taken from a man younger than 30 with active or convalescent COVID-19. This rearrangement joins TRBV2 to TRBJ1-4; 9 bases match TRBD1. The CDR3 nucleotides read TGTGCCAGCAGTGAATGGGACAGGGTTCCTACTAATGAAAAACTGTTTTTT. It specifies CASSEWDRVPTNEKLFF.